The T cell receptor beta chain under discussion was sequenced for a study of cytomegalovirus exposure and HLA in healthy donors. Germline V lookup: CDR1 SGHVS, CDR2 FQNEAQ. Trimming cost V 4 bases and J 5 bases, with 5 bases left between them. The CDR3 has 11 residues. Use of 60 Vbeta and 13 Jbeta primers characterized the PCR. Measured with immunoSEQ multiplex PCR; TCRdb has only the in-frame clones, and not every one. The sample has roughly 100,000 clones, 70% to 80% seen once. The sequenced sample consisted of PBMCs. The sequence derives from a man aged 40-55 years in good health and CMV-seronegative. The rearrangement links TRBV7-8 to TRBJ1-1; D is unresolved. The CDR3 nucleotides read TGTGCCAGCAGCTCCACAACTGAAGCTTTCTTT. Amino acids: CASSSTTEAFF.